The entry that follows covers one T cell receptor (beta chain) sequence. The data stem from a study of blood T cell repertoires in COVID-19. Looked up from germline, CDR1 is LNHDA and CDR2 is SQIVND (reference sequence). Unmatched junction bases numbered 7, after V lost 4 bases and J lost 7 bases. This CDR3 is 14 amino acids long. This table comes from immunoSEQ multiplex PCR, and its TCRdb copy is limited to in-frame clones, with some not included. The sample comprises over 250,000 clones, over 75% of which are singletons, and 2% to 2.5% rests with the top ten. Participants spanned ages roughly 18 to 90 years and resided in roughly 26 US areas. Cohorts were based on clinical histories the participants reported.

Sequenced: PBMCs or T cells enriched from blood (not recorded which). The clonotype comes from a woman younger than 30 who had recovered from COVID-19. The chain combines TRBV19 with TRBJ1-5; TRBD1 aligns across 7 bases. The CDR3 loop is CASSNPTGVQPQHF. The CDR3 DNA reads as TGTGCCAGTAGTAATCCTACAGGGGTACAGCCCCAGCATTTT.